Below are 12 T cell receptor beta chains sequenced from a single sample in a study of shared clonotypes between healthy human individuals. Profiled with immunoSEQ multiplex PCR; TCRdb holds only in-frame clones, not every one. The table includes roughly 500,000 clones, almost 97% detected once. Sequencing input: naive CD4+ T cells sorted from blood. Subset meaning: CD45RA+ positively selected. The origin of the receptors is a woman in her twenties or thirties in good health.

The V gene is TRBV28, the J gene TRBJ2-3; maybe TRBD2 (6 bases). V lost 3 bases, J lost 2 bases, and 12 bases lay in between. Germline V gene lookup returns CDR1 MDHEN and CDR2 SYDVKM. This CDR3 comprises 15 residues. CDR3 amino acids: CASSFGGLDTDTQYF. The CDR3 DNA is TGTGCCAGCAGTTTCGGGGGTCTTGACACAGATACGCAGTATTTT.

The chain has TRBV28 and TRBJ1-1; D possibly corresponds to TRBD1 (5 bases). Germline V CDR1 and CDR2: MDHEN, SYDVKM. The ends were cut back, 2 bases at V and 6 bases at J, with 16 bases in the middle. The CDR3 covers 15 residues. CDR3 loop: CASSLDAGGSAEAFF. The CDR3 nucleotides are TGTGCCAGCAGTTTAGACGCTGGGGGTTCGGCTGAAGCTTTCTTT.

This chain joins TRBV4-2 and TRBJ2-3, with D perhaps given as TRBD1 or TRBD2 (5 bases each). Germline CDR1 reads LGHNA; CDR2 reads YNFKEQ. The CDR3 sequence is 14 residues long. V was clipped by 6 bases and J by 0 bases, with 10 bases between them. The CDR3 is CASSRGHSTDTQYF. CDR3 sequence (DNA): TGTGCCAGCAGTCGGGGCCACAGCACAGATACGCAGTATTTT.

The rearrangement joins TRBV28 to TRBJ1-4; D is ambiguous. The CDR3 consists of 15 residues. The V end was cut by 6 bases, the J end by 8 bases, with 19 bases between. Germline assignment: CDR1 MDHEN and CDR2 SYDVKM. This CDR3 reads CASSSNSGDLEKLFF. The DNA of the CDR3 is TGTGCCAGCAGCTCTAATAGCGGGGATTTAGAAAAACTGTTTTTT.

The chain couples TRBV11-3 to TRBJ2-6, with TRBD2 matching 14 bases. Per the germline V gene, CDR1 is SGHNT and CDR2 is YENEEA. Trimming removed 1 base from V and 2 bases from J; junction bases left unmatched: 4. This CDR3 is 19 amino acids long. Here the CDR3 DNA reads TGTGCCAGCAGCTTAGTCGGACTAGCGGGAGGAACTGGGGCCAACGTCCTGACTTTC. Translation: CASSLVGLAGGTGANVLTF.

The chain has TRBV27 and TRBJ2-7, with D maybe TRBD2 (6 bases). The V and J ends lost 6 bases and 3 bases respectively, with 21 bases between them. This CDR3 is 16 amino acids long. Germline-derived CDR1 and CDR2 are MNHEY and SMNVEV (reference sequence). The CDR3: CASSKYLAASDYEQYF. CDR3 nucleotide sequence: TGTGCCAGCAGCAAATATTTAGCGGCTTCCGACTACGAGCAGTACTTC.

The chain is built from TRBV19 and TRBJ1-5; TRBD1 is a possible D gene (6 bases). The CDR3 has 16 residues. Per the germline V gene, CDR1 is LNHDA and CDR2 is SQIVND (reference sequence). V dropped 5 bases and J dropped 2 bases, with 16 bases sitting between them. CDR3 in amino acids: CASSQSGVEGNQPQHF. The CDR3 nucleotides read TGTGCCAGTAGTCAATCAGGGGTTGAGGGCAATCAGCCCCAGCATTTT.

The rearrangement links TRBV14 to TRBJ1-1, with D possibly being TRBD1 (5 bases). This CDR3 has 15 amino acids. Germline CDR1 reads SGHDN; CDR2 reads FVKESK. The germline V and J ends were trimmed by 5 bases and 0 bases, with 13 bases remaining between them. The CDR3 spells CASSSTQDMNTEAFF. The CDR3 nucleotides read TGTGCCAGCAGCTCTACCCAGGACATGAACACTGAAGCTTTCTTT.

The chain couples TRBV19 to TRBJ2-1, with a possible D match to TRBD1 (6 bases). CDR1 and CDR2 (germline): LNHDA, SQIVND (reference sequence). There are 15 residues in the CDR3. Trimming took off 6 bases at V and 10 bases at J, with 22 bases between the two ends. DNA for the CDR3: TGTGCCAGTAGCATCCGGAGTACAGGGAGATGGGAGCAGTTCTTC. Translation gives CASSIRSTGRWEQFF. Complete variable domain (other parts from reference TRBV19 and TRBJ2-1): DGGITQSPKYLFRKEGQNVTLSCEQNLNHDAMYWYRQDPGQGLRLIYYSQIVNDFQKGDIAEGYSVSREKKESFPLTVTSAQKNPTAFYLCASSIRSTGRWEQFFGPGTRLTVL.

This chain uses TRBV19 with TRBJ1-2, with a weak D call TRBD1 (6 bases). Between the trimmed V and J ends, which lost 4 bases and 5 bases, there was a span of 17 bases. The germline V gene has CDR1 LNHDA and CDR2 SQIVND (reference sequence). This CDR3 has 15 residues. DNA of the CDR3: TGTGCCAGTAGTACCCCCGGACAGAGGAAATATGGCTACACCTTC. Protein: CASSTPGQRKYGYTF.

CDR3 protein: CASSFGGRTFEKLFF. CDR3 nucleotides: TGTGCCAGCAGTTTTGGGGGTAGGACCTTTGAAAAACTGTTTTTT. J is TRBJ1-4 and V is TRBV28; possible D gene TRBD1, 5 bases. Trimming cost V 3 bases and J 7 bases, with 15 bases left between them. Germline values: CDR1 MDHEN, CDR2 SYDVKM. The CDR3 totals 15 residues. The full variable domain, completed using reference TRBV28 and TRBJ1-4, is DVKVTQSSRYLVKRTGEKVFLECVQDMDHENMFWYRQDPGLGLRLIYFSYDVKMKEKGDIPEGYSVSREKKERFSLILESASTNQTSMYLCASSFGGRTFEKLFFGSGTQLSVL.

V gene TRBV4-1 combines with J gene TRBJ2-1; 8 bases line up with TRBD2. The V gene's germline CDR1 is MGHRA and CDR2 YSYEKL. CDR3 length: 13 amino acids. Losses at the gene ends were 1 base for V and 11 bases for J; bases not matched to a gene: 4. Here the CDR3 DNA reads TGCGCCAGCAGCCAAGCGACTAGCGAAAAGCAGTTCTTC. Its protein is CASSQATSEKQFF.